This T cell receptor beta chain was profiled in a study of blood T cell repertoires in COVID-19. Study-level information: Italy, Spain and the United States were the sources of the convalescent and acute COVID-19 samples. The analysed material was cDNA or gDNA that came from T cells, B-cell-depleted T cells, or PBMCs.

In the original processing: How many nucleated cells were present was estimated from reference gene primer amplification. Using immunoSEQ multiplex PCR, the repertoire was profiled, and TCRdb retains in-frame clones only, with some absent. The V and J calls and the clone size are those of that table, but D and trimming were determined from the DNA. The repertoire includes about 270,000 clones, approximately 85% of them detected once, and 10% to 15% sits in the top ten. In germline, CDR1 is SGHAT, CDR2 FQNNGV. V trimming: 6 bases; J trimming: 1 base; junction bases outside the gene matches: 6. The CDR3 sequence is 15 residues long. In its sample, this clone was seen once.

This sequence joins TRBV11-2 and TRBJ2-1; TRBD1 agrees at 7 bases. Sequencing input: peripheral blood. The sequence was obtained from a human donor in a cohort sampled during active COVID-19. The CDR3: CASSSRGQSYNEQFF. CDR3 DNA: TGTGCCAGCAGTAGCAGGGGACAGTCCTACAATGAGCAGTTCTTC.